One T cell receptor beta chain is described in this entry. Its cognate antigen is unknown. These data come from a study of STAT5B mutations in CD4+ large granular lymphocyte leukemia. Regarding the study as a whole: Patient cell sources varied; roughly six CD4-sorted samples entered the clonality comparison. Compared with healthy controls (2/35), patient top clones favored TRBV06 (8/27). Higher CD4+ than CD8+ T-LGLL clonality might reflect small sample size. Main leukemic clonotypes were patient-specific, but under 30% appeared at low frequency elsewhere.

Method: immunoSEQ multiplex PCR; TCRdb's copy keeps in-frame clones and lacks some. The sample consists of fewer than 6,000 clones, over 70% of them appearing once. Trimming took 5 bases from V and 6 from J, leaving 16 bases between them. Germline CDR1 is SGHVS and CDR2 is FQNEAQ. The CDR3 covers 15 residues. The rearrangement links TRBV7-8 to TRBJ2-2; D is ambiguous. The sample consisted of PBMCs. This TCR was recovered from an older man with CD4+ T-cell large granular lymphocyte leukemia. The CDR3 nucleotides read TGTGCCAGCAGCCCCGTATCCGGAGAAGCCGGGGAGCTGTTTTTT. Its translation is CASSPVSGEAGELFF.